These T cell receptor beta chains were read from a single sample in a study of Graves' ophthalmopathy and Graves' hyperthyroidism. TCRdb reanalysed the multiplex PCR reads using MiXCR and keeps one entry per CDR3 protein. The sample carries 150,000 to 200,000 distinct CDR3 sequences, around 40% recorded once. Sequenced material: peripheral blood. The receptors derive from a man aged 25-45 years with Graves' ophthalmopathy. CDR3s include the opening cysteine and the closing phenylalanine or tryptophan. Each record gives: D gene, clone size, V gene, J gene, CDR3 protein, CDR3 DNA. The D gene is left open where the match is weak. Clone size is not always given. Where it is, it says once, few, many or a class for expanded clones.

-	many	TRBV28	TRBJ1-5	CASSGQSHQPQHF	TGTGCCAGCAGTGGACAGAGCCATCAGCCCCAGCATTTT
-	many	TRBV30	TRBJ1-5	CASEGSRGQPQHF	TGTGCTTCAGAAGGCAGCCGAGGACAGCCCCAGCATTTT
-	many	TRBV9	TRBJ2-6	CASSALGGGANVLTF	TGTGCCAGCAGCGCGCTGGGGGGTGGGGCCAACGTCCTGACTTTC
TRBD2	many	TRBV20-1	TRBJ2-2	CSAWTSGRSGELFF	TGCAGTGCGTGGACTAGCGGGAGGAGCGGGGAGCTGTTTTTT
-	-	TRBV6-2/TRBV6-3	TRBJ2-7	CASSYGGTGDYEQYF	TGTGCCAGCAGTTACGGTGGGACGGGGGACTACGAGCAGTACTTC
TRBD2	many	TRBV5-1	TRBJ2-2	CASRLAGDGTGELFF	TGCGCCAGCAGACTAGCGGGAGATGGCACCGGGGAGCTGTTTTTT
TRBD2	many	TRBV3-1	TRBJ2-7	CASSLGTSPLEQYF	TGTGCCAGCAGCCTTGGGACTAGCCCCTTGGAGCAGTACTTC
TRBD2	-	TRBV7-2	TRBJ2-7	CASSTRTSGSLEQYF	TGTGCCAGCAGCACCCGGACTAGCGGGAGCCTCGAGCAGTACTTC
TRBD1	-	TRBV6-1	TRBJ1-2	CASSESEGASYGYTF	TGTGCCAGCAGTGAATCGGAGGGGGCAAGCTATGGCTACACCTTC
-	many	TRBV27	TRBJ1-5	CASSIRDSNQPQHF	TGTGCCAGCAGTATTCGGGACAGCAATCAGCCCCAGCATTTT
-	-	TRBV27	TRBJ2-7	CASRLTGDYEQYF	TGTGCCAGCAGACTCACCGGAGACTACGAGCAGTACTTC
-	many	TRBV11-2	TRBJ2-7	CASTNGGNNYEQYF	TGTGCCAGCACCAACGGGGGCAATAACTACGAGCAGTACTTC
-	-	TRBV6-7	TRBJ1-2	CASSATGNESYGYTF	TGTGCCAGCAGTGCAACAGGGAATGAAAGCTATGGCTACACCTTC
-	-	TRBV11-2	TRBJ2-7	CASSSLLRTPSSYEQYF	TGTGCCAGCAGCTCCCTTCTACGGACTCCCAGCTCCTACGAGCAGTACTTC
-	-	TRBV6-2/TRBV6-3	TRBJ2-2	CASSYGRDANTGELFF	TGTGCCAGCAGTTACGGGCGGGACGCGAACACCGGGGAGCTGTTTTTT
TRBD1	-	TRBV11-2	TRBJ2-2	CASSLMQGQGGRELFF	TGTGCCAGCAGCTTAATGCAGGGACAGGGGGGCCGGGAGCTGTTTTTT
-	-	TRBV27	TRBJ2-7	CASNSGLINEQYF	TGTGCCAGCAACTCGGGCCTTATAAACGAGCAGTACTTC
-	many	TRBV4-2	TRBJ1-5	CASSQEGVWYF	TGTGCCAGCAGCCAAGAGGGGGTGTGGTATTTT
TRBD1	-	TRBV28	TRBJ1-1	CASSLWTGGGDTEAFF	TGTGCCAGCAGTTTATGGACAGGGGGCGGGGACACTGAAGCTTTCTTT
-	many	TRBV6-5	TRBJ1-2	CASSYSIDHRYGYTF	TGTGCCAGCAGTTACTCTATCGACCACCGCTATGGCTACACCTTC
-	many	TRBV9	TRBJ2-7	CASSPDSGPTEQYF	TGTGCCAGCAGCCCCGACAGCGGGCCAACCGAGCAGTACTTC
-	many	TRBV12-3/TRBV12-4	TRBJ2-2	CASRREGDGTNTGELFF	TGTGCCAGCAGAAGAGAAGGAGACGGAACTAACACCGGGGAGCTGTTTTTT
TRBD1	many	TRBV29-1	TRBJ1-1	CSADQGVTYTEAFF	TGCAGCGCGGATCAGGGGGTCACCTACACTGAAGCTTTCTTT
-	-	TRBV7-2	TRBJ1-5	CASSFPGVNQPQHF	TGTGCCAGCAGCTTCCCCGGGGTAAATCAGCCCCAGCATTTT
-	-	TRBV7-2	TRBJ1-1	CASRVGAVNTEAFF	TGTGCCAGCAGAGTAGGGGCCGTGAACACTGAAGCTTTCTTT
TRBD2	-	TRBV28	TRBJ2-7	CASSLTSGSSEQYF	TGTGCCAGCAGTTTAACTAGCGGGAGTAGCGAGCAGTACTTC
TRBD2	-	TRBV6-5	TRBJ2-5	CASSYEPGLAGVVQYF	TGTGCCAGCAGTTACGAGCCGGGACTAGCGGGTGTAGTCCAGTACTTC
TRBD1	-	TRBV7-7	TRBJ2-5	CASSPVGTGGAETQYF	TGTGCTAGCAGTCCAGTCGGGACAGGGGGCGCGGAGACCCAGTACTTC
TRBD2	-	TRBV7-2	TRBJ2-5	CASSKPGLAEETQYF	TGTGCCAGCAGCAAGCCGGGACTAGCGGAAGAGACCCAGTACTTC
-	many	TRBV20-1	TRBJ2-5	CSARRPDLQETQYF	TGCAGTGCTAGACGACCCGATCTCCAAGAGACCCAGTACTTC
TRBD2	many	TRBV5-1	TRBJ2-2	CASSPNLAETGELFF	TGCGCCAGCAGCCCGAATCTAGCGGAGACCGGGGAGCTGTTTTTT
TRBD1	once	TRBV6-1	TRBJ2-5	CASSVPTGAQETQYF	TGTGCCAGCAGTGTCCCAACAGGGGCTCAAGAGACCCAGTACTTC